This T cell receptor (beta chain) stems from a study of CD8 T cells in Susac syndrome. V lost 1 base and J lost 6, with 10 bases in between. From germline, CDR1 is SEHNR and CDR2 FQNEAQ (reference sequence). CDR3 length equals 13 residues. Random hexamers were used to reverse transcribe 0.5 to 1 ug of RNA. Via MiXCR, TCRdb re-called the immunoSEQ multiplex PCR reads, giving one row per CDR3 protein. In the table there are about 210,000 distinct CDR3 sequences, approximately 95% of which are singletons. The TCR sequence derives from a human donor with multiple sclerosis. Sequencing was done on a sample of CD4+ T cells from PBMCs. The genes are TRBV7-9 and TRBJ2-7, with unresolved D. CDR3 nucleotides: TGTGCCAGCAGCTTAGTATCCCAGACCGAGCAGTACTTC. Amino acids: CASSLVSQTEQYF.